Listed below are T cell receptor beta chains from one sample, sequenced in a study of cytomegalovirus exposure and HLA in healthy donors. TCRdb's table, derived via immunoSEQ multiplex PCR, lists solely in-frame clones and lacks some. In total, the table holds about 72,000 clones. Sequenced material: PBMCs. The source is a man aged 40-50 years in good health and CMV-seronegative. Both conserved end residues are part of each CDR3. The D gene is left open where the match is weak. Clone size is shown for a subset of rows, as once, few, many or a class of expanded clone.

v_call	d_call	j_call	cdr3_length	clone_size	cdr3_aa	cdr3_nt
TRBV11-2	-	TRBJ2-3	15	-	CASSLAGGSTDTQYF	TGTGCCAGCAGCTTAGCCGGGGGAAGCACAGATACGCAGTATTTT
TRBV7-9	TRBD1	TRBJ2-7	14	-	CASQDQTGAYEQYF	TGTGCCAGCCAGGACCAAACAGGGGCCTACGAGCAGTACTTC
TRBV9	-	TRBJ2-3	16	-	CASSVGEGGATDTQYF	TGTGCCAGCAGCGTAGGTGAGGGGGGGGCCACAGATACGCAGTATTTT
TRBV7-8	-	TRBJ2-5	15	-	CASSLDTTQQGTQYF	TGTGCCAGCAGCTTAGATACAACACAGCAAGGGACCCAGTACTTC
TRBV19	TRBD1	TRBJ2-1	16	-	CASSIEGTGVYNEQFF	TGTGCCAGTAGTATTGAGGGGACAGGGGTCTACAATGAGCAGTTCTTC
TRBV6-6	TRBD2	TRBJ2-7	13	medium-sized	CASTGGGIYEQYF	TGTGCCAGCACCGGCGGGGGAATCTACGAGCAGTACTTC
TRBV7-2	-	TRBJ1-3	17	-	CASSLLGRRGSGNTIYF	TGTGCCAGCAGCCTCCTTGGCCGAAGGGGCTCTGGAAACACCATATATTTT
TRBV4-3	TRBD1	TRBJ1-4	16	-	CASSLKTGTGNEKLFF	TGCGCCAGCAGCCTTAAAACCGGGACAGGAAATGAAAAACTGTTTTTT
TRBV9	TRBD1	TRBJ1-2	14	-	CASSSGQGVYGYTF	TGTGCCAGCAGCAGTGGACAGGGTGTTTATGGCTACACCTTC
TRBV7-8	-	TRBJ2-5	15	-	CASSLGLGIEETQYF	TGTGCCAGCAGCTTAGGACTAGGGATTGAAGAGACCCAGTACTTC
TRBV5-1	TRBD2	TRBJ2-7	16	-	CASSFNSAGGMYEQYF	TGCGCCAGCAGCTTTAACTCAGCGGGGGGCATGTACGAGCAGTACTTC
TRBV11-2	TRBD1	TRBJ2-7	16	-	CASSLEEGQSSYEQYF	TGTGCCAGCAGCTTAGAAGAGGGACAGAGCTCCTACGAGCAGTACTTC
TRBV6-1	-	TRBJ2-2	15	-	CASSVEGAVGGELFF	TGTGCCAGCAGTGTGGAGGGGGCGGTGGGCGGGGAGCTGTTTTTT
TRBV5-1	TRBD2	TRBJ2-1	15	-	CASSLALAGNNEQFF	TGCGCCAGCAGCTTGGCTCTAGCGGGGAACAATGAGCAGTTCTTC
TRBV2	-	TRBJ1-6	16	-	CASSVAPGIRSSPLHF	TGTGCCAGCAGCGTGGCCCCCGGGATTCGAAGTTCACCCCTCCACTTT
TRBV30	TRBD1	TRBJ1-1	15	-	CAWSKRTGGNTEAFF	TGTGCCTGGTCAAAGCGGACAGGGGGTAACACTGAAGCTTTCTTT
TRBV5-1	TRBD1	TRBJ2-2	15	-	CASSLEVTGGRELFF	TGCGCCAGCAGCCTGGAGGTGACAGGGGGCCGGGAGCTGTTTTTT
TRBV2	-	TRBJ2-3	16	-	CASSGLAMRGTDTQYF	TGTGCCAGCAGCGGTCTAGCGATGAGGGGTACAGATACGCAGTATTTT
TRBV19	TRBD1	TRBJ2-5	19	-	CASTPNLGTGGVRQETQYF	TGTGCCAGTACCCCTAACCTCGGCACAGGGGGCGTGAGGCAAGAGACCCAGTACTTC
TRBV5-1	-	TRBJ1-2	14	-	CASSEDSNNYGYTF	TGCGCCAGCAGCGAGGACAGTAATAACTATGGCTACACCTTC
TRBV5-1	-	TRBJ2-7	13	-	CASSLDRSYEQYF	TGCGCCAGCAGCTTGGACAGGTCTTACGAGCAGTACTTC
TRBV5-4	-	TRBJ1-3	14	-	CASSIAGTGNTIYF	TGTGCCAGCTCAATAGCAGGGACTGGAAACACCATATATTTT
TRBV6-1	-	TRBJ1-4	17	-	CASSEEGWGSTNEKLFF	TGTGCCAGCAGTGAAGAGGGGTGGGGATCAACTAATGAAAAACTGTTTTTT
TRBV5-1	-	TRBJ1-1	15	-	CASSLREGGNTEAFF	TGCGCCAGCAGCTTAAGGGAGGGCGGGAACACTGAAGCTTTCTTT
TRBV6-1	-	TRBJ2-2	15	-	CASREWTTNTGELFF	TGTGCCAGCAGGGAGTGGACAACGAACACCGGGGAGCTGTTTTTT
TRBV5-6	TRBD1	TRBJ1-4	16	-	CASSRGTGANNEKLFF	TGTGCCAGCAGCAGAGGGACAGGGGCTAATAATGAAAAACTGTTTTTT
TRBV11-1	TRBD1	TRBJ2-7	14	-	CASSSRDRGYEQYF	TGTGCCAGCAGCTCCCGGGACAGGGGCTACGAGCAGTACTTC
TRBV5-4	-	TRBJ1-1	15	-	CASSLSLGGGTEAFF	TGTGCCAGCAGCTTGTCCCTAGGGGGTGGCACTGAAGCTTTCTTT
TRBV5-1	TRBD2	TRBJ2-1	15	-	CASSPREGSYNEQFF	TGCGCCAGCAGCCCGCGGGAGGGCAGTTACAATGAGCAGTTCTTC
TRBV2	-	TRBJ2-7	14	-	CASQRTSGSYEQYF	TGTGCCAGTCAAAGGACATCCGGCTCCTACGAGCAGTACTTC
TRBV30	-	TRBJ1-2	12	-	CAWSVGVVGYTF	TGTGCCTGGAGTGTAGGAGTTGTGGGCTACACCTTC
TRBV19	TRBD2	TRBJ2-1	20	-	CASSIVRALSGGAKGDEQFF	TGTGCCAGTAGTATTGTAAGGGCGCTGAGCGGGGGGGCAAAGGGCGATGAGCAGTTCTTC